Shown below are 8 T cell receptor beta chains from a single sample sequenced in a study of cytomegalovirus exposure and HLA in healthy donors. PCR involved 60 Vbeta and 13 Jbeta primers. This table comes from immunoSEQ multiplex PCR, and its TCRdb copy is limited to in-frame clones, with some not included. This sample has around 200,000 clones; roughly 85% occur once, and the top ten carry approximately 4.7%. Sequenced input: PBMCs. Receptor source: a woman in her 30s in good health and CMV-seropositive.

V and J are TRBV14 and TRBJ2-4, with a possible D match to TRBD1 (6 bases). From germline, CDR1 is SGHDN and CDR2 FVKESK. The CDR3 runs to 16 residues. Trimming left V 0 bases short and J 5 bases short, with 14 bases between. The CDR3 region has the DNA TGTGCCAGCAGCCAAGACTCGGGACAAAAGGAAAACATTCAGTACTTC. Translation gives CASSQDSGQKENIQYF. The full variable domain, completed using reference TRBV14 and TRBJ2-4, is EAGVTQFPSHSVIEKGQTVTLRCDPISGHDNLYWYRRVMGKEIKFLLHFVKESKQDESGMPNNRFLAERTGGTYSTLKVQPAELEDSGVYFCASSQDSGQKENIQYFGAGTRLSVL.

V gene TRBV5-4 combines with J gene TRBJ2-3; the match to TRBD2 covers 8 bases. The CDR3 sequence is 16 residues long. CDR1 and CDR2 from the germline V gene are SGHNT and YYREEE (reference sequence). After removal of 6 bases from V and 5 bases from J, the junction contained 14 bases not matched to a gene. In DNA form, the CDR3 reads TGTGCCAGCACCTCGGGAGGGCCCAGACCAGGAGATACGCAGTATTTT. It yields the protein CASTSGGPRPGDTQYF.

This clone showed up just a few times. The rearrangement joins TRBV6-5 to TRBJ2-4, with TRBD1 as a possible D gene (6 bases). The CDR3 runs 15 residues. Germline values: CDR1 MNHEY, CDR2 SVGAGI. The germline V and J ends were trimmed by 4 bases and 7 bases, with 17 bases remaining between them. The CDR3 DNA sequence: TGTGCCAGCAGTTGGGGCAGGGGCGAGGGGAACATTCAGTACTTC. Translating it yields CASSWGRGEGNIQYF.

This clone was found a few times. V usage is TRBV18 and J usage is TRBJ2-3; possibly TRBD2 for D (6 bases). The CDR3 is 14 residues long. The V gene's germline CDR1 is KGHSH and CDR2 LQKENI. V dropped 2 bases and J dropped 5 bases, with 11 bases sitting between them. The CDR3 nucleotides read TGTGCCAGCTCACCATGGGACTCTGGAGATACGCAGTATTTT. Its protein product is CASSPWDSGDTQYF.

The gene calls are TRBV7-2 and TRBJ1-2; maybe TRBD1 (5 bases). V was pared by 5 bases and J by 6 bases, with 22 bases between. CDR1 SGHTA and CDR2 FQGNSA come from the germline V gene. The CDR3 spans 16 residues. The CDR3 reads CASSPDRGGGGHGYTF. The CDR3 DNA reads TGTGCCAGCAGCCCAGACCGCGGTGGGGGAGGTCATGGCTACACCTTC.

CDR3: CASSLRASSYNSPLHF. The CDR3 DNA sequence: TGTGCCAGCAGCTTGAGGGCGAGCTCCTATAATTCACCCCTCCACTTT. The rearrangement joins TRBV7-8 to TRBJ1-6; no clear D gene. Germline V gene lookup returns CDR1 SGHVS and CDR2 FQNEAQ. This CDR3 comprises 16 residues. V shed 3 bases and J shed 0 bases, with 9 bases lying between them.

The V call is TRBV10-3, the J call TRBJ1-2; a weak D match, TRBD1 (5 bases). Trimming took off 2 bases at V and 6 bases at J, with 13 bases between the two ends. CDR3 size: 14 residues. Germline lookup yields CDR1 ENHRY and CDR2 SYGVKD. CDR3 amino acids: CAISERQGIDGYTF. For the CDR3, the DNA is TGTGCCATCAGTGAGCGCCAGGGAATTGATGGCTACACCTTC.

This clone was seen at least ten times. The chain employs TRBV2 and TRBJ1-4; no definite D call. Germline V gene data show CDR1 as SNHLY and CDR2 as FYNNEI. CDR3 length equals 14 residues. The V gene lost 8 bases and the J gene lost 7 bases, with 17 bases spanning the gap. CDR3 nucleotide sequence: TGTGCCAGCCAGATGGACTTTTTGGTTGAAAAACTGTTTTTT. The encoded protein is CASQMDFLVEKLFF.